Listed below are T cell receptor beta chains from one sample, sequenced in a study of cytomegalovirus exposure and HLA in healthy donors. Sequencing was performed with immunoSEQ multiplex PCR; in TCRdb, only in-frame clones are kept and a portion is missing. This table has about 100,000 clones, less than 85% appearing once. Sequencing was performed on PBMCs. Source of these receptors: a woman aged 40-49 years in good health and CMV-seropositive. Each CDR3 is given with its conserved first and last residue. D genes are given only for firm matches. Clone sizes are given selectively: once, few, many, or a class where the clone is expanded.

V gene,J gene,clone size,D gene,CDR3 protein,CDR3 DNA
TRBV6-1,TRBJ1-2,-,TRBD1,CASEGQGGLYGYTF,TGTGCCAGCGAGGGCCAAGGGGGCCTCTATGGCTACACCTTC
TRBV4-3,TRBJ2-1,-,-,CASSPIRGRYNEQFF,TGCGCCAGCAGCCCTATACGGGGGAGGTACAATGAGCAGTTCTTC
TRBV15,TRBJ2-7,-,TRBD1,CATSRDQPDRWPYEQYF,TGTGCCACCAGCAGAGATCAGCCGGACAGGTGGCCGTACGAGCAGTACTTC
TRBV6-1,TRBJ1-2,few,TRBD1,CASSEKGTGDSNYGYTF,TGTGCCAGCAGTGAAAAAGGGACAGGGGATTCTAACTATGGCTACACCTTC
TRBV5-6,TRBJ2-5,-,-,CASSRGSQETQYF,TGTGCCAGCAGCCGGGGTTCCCAAGAGACCCAGTACTTC
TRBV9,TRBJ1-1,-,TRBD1,CASSVAEGGTGNTEAFF,TGTGCCAGCAGCGTAGCCGAGGGGGGGACAGGGAACACTGAAGCTTTCTTT
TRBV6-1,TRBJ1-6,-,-,CASRESHTTYNSPLHF,TGTGCCAGCAGAGAATCCCATACAACCTATAATTCACCCCTCCACTTT
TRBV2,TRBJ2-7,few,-,CASSVSPAYEQYF,TGTGCCAGCAGTGTCTCGCCGGCCTACGAGCAGTACTTC
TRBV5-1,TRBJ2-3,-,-,CASSLSFGGADTQYF,TGCGCCAGCAGCTTATCTTTCGGCGGGGCAGATACGCAGTATTTT
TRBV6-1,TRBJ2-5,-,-,CASSEAMRRVMETQYF,TGTGCCAGCAGTGAAGCGATGCGGAGGGTAATGGAGACCCAGTACTTC
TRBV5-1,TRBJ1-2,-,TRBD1,CASSLGGQVGGYTF,TGCGCCAGCAGCTTGGGGGGACAGGTGGGAGGCTACACCTTC
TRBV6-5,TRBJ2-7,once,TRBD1,CASRDRVEQYF,TGTGCCAGCAGGGACAGGGTCGAGCAGTACTTC
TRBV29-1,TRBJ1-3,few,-,CSVGSGSGNTIYF,TGCAGCGTTGGGTCGGGCTCTGGAAACACCATATATTTT
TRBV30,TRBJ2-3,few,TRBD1,CASRDRGTDTQYF,TGTGCCTCACGGGACAGGGGTACAGATACGCAGTATTTT
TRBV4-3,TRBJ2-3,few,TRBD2,CASSQIRSGGPGDTQYF,TGCGCCAGCAGCCAAATTCGTAGCGGGGGGCCGGGAGATACGCAGTATTTT
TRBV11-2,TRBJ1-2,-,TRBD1,CASSAGTGGGYTF,TGTGCCAGCAGCGCCGGTACAGGGGGTGGCTACACCTTC
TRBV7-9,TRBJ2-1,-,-,CASSPWGGADNEQFF,TGTGCCAGCAGCCCCTGGGGGGGGGCCGACAATGAGCAGTTCTTC
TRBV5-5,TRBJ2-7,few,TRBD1,CASSYTGVIYEQYF,TGTGCCAGCAGCTACACAGGGGTAATCTACGAGCAGTACTTC
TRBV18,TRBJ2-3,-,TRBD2,CASSRGGGYTDTQYF,TGTGCCAGCTCACGCGGCGGGGGATACACAGATACGCAGTATTTT
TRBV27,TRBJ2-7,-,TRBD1,CASSPGQGMYEQYF,TGTGCCAGCAGTCCGGGACAGGGGATGTACGAGCAGTACTTC
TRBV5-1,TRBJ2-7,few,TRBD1,CASSSQGAREQYF,TGCGCCAGCAGCTCCCAGGGGGCCCGGGAGCAGTACTTC
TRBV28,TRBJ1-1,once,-,CASSLGHQNTEAFF,TGTGCCAGCAGTTTAGGCCATCAGAACACTGAAGCTTTCTTT
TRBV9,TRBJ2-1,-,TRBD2,CASSGPPRRFVAGGRNEQFF,TGTGCCAGCAGCGGACCCCCCCGCAGGTTCGTAGCGGGGGGGCGTAATGAGCAGTTCTTC
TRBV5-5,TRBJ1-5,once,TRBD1,CASSSEGDRGIGNQPQHF,TGTGCCAGCAGCTCAGAGGGAGACAGGGGAATAGGCAATCAGCCCCAGCATTTT
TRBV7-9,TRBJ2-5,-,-,CASSRLYQETQYF,TGTGCCAGCAGCCGGTTGTACCAAGAGACCCAGTACTTC
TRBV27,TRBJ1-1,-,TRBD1,CASSLQGADTEAFF,TGTGCCAGCAGTTTACAGGGGGCGGACACTGAAGCTTTCTTT
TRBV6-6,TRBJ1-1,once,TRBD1,CASSSGTDSEAFF,TGTGCCAGCAGTTCAGGGACAGATAGCGAAGCTTTCTTT
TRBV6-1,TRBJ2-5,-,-,CASLRDIETQYF,TGTGCCAGCCTCCGGGACATAGAGACCCAGTACTTC
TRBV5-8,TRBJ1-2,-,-,CASSTSGTYYRGYTF,TGTGCCAGCAGCACCTCCGGGACATATTACCGTGGCTACACCTTC
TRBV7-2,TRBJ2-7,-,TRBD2,CASSWGGGAREQYF,TGTGCCAGCAGCTGGGGCGGGGGGGCAAGGGAGCAGTACTTC